Listed here is a single TCR beta chain. Its antigen is undetermined. This specimen comes from a study of T-cell reconstitution after alpha-beta-depleted transplantation in children. Whole-study findings and limits: Diversity and T-cell counts at one year after transplant derived mostly from new T cells. Alpha-beta T cells about two months after transplant reportedly derived from several hundred expanded graft clones.

During its preparation, the TCRbeta library received unique molecular identifiers. TCRdb analysed the PCR reads with MiXCR anew, one entry per CDR3 protein. The sample holds a few hundred thousand distinct CDR3 sequences, 20% to 30% seen once. In germline, CDR1 is DFQATT, CDR2 SNEGSKA (reference sequence). CDR3 length equals 14 residues. V trimming: 2 bases; J trimming: 7 bases; junction bases outside the gene matches: 5. This specimen consisted of PBMCs, mostly from graft donor cells, obtained 360 days after TCRalphabeta/CD19-depleted stem cell transplant. This receptor was obtained from a female patient between 2 and 15 years old who had a stem cell transplant for congenital amegakaryocytic thrombocytopenia, so the T cells may come from the graft donor. This sequence joins TRBV20-1 and TRBJ2-7, with 13 bases matching TRBD2. CDR3 region: CSARSGLAGIEQYF. CDR3 in DNA: TGCAGTGCTAGATCGGGACTAGCGGGGATTGAGCAGTACTTC.